These 18 T cell receptor beta chains were sequenced from one sample in a study of neurological immune-mediated disorders (dated by TCRdb to between 2019 and 2020). Library creation used 5' RACE. TCRdb names Illumina HiSeq 2500 as the instrument used. TCRdb trimmed the raw reads at Q25, called clones with MiXCR and kept productive beta chains. Each CDR3 protein gets just one entry, which takes the most common genes and DNA from the rows behind it. The sample table shows fewer than 85,000 distinct CDR3 sequences, and about 5.5% are seen once. The ten largest clones take up 2% to 2.5% of the sample. The sample comprised PBMCs. The receptors were sampled from a woman aged 25-40 years with multiple sclerosis.

Only a few counts were recorded for this clonotype. CDR3 residues: CSARDLLGESGEQYF. CDR3 nucleotides: TGCAGTGCTAGAGATCTCCTTGGGGAATCGGGCGAGCAGTACTTC. The V and J genes are TRBV20-1 and TRBJ2-7; D remains unclear. The CDR3 consists of 15 residues. Trimming removed 0 bases at V and 6 bases at J, with 18 bases between. From germline, CDR1 is DFQATT and CDR2 SNEGSKA (reference sequence).

In its sample, this clonotype was seen many times. A much bigger clone sits one base away, suggesting this may be a read error. The genes are TRBV5-1 and TRBJ2-3; 10 bases fit TRBD2. V lost 0 bases to trimming and J lost 2 bases; unmatched junction nucleotides: 3. The CDR3 totals 16 residues. CDR1 is SGHRS, CDR2 YFSETQ, per germline. For the CDR3, the DNA is TGCGCCAGCAGCTTGGCACTAGCGGGGAACACAGATACGCAGTATTTT. Translated, it gives CASSLALAGNTDTQYF.

Note on this clonotype: Here the CDR3 omits its conserved ending phenylalanine or tryptophan, so a read error is the likely source. No DNA is shown, since the ends of the CDR3 on it are uncertain; the CDR3 is the one TCRdb lists. The CDR3 protein is CALLGDNYEQYG. The rearrangement links TRBV6-4 to TRBJ2-7; the DNA was not compared with TRBD1, the D call given in the table. Germline V gene data show CDR1 as MRHNA and CDR2 as SNTAGT. Termini included, the CDR3 measures 12 amino acids.

Only a few counts were recorded for this clonotype. The chain links TRBV14 to TRBJ1-1, with D tentatively TRBD1 (5 bases). This CDR3 spans 12 amino acids. The germline CDR1 and CDR2 sequences are SGHDN and FVKESK. Trimming pared 0 bases from V and 8 bases from J, leaving 7 bases between. The CDR3 reads CASSQEGVEAFF. DNA of the CDR3: TGTGCCAGCAGCCAAGAGGGGGTGGAAGCTTTCTTT.

This clonotype was recorded at least ten times. The CDR3 region has the DNA TGTGCCACCAGCGGTGGGGGACAATCTAACCAAGAGACCCAGTACTTC. As protein: CATSGGGQSNQETQYF. The chain uses TRBV15 and TRBJ2-5; D perhaps matches TRBD1 (6 bases). The CDR3 length is 16 residues. The V gene's germline CDR1 is LNHNV and CDR2 YYDKDF (reference sequence). V lost 5 bases to trimming and J lost 0 bases, with 16 bases between them. Drawing the rest from reference TRBV15 and TRBJ2-5, the complete variable domain is DAMVIQNPRYQVTQFGKPVTLSCSQTLNHNVMYWYQQKSSQAPKLLFHYYDKDFNNEADTPDNFQSRRPNTSFCFLDIRSPGLGDTAMYLCATSGGGQSNQETQYFGPGTRLLVL.

This clonotype was observed many times. The chain links TRBV24-1 to TRBJ2-3, with D hard to call. The germline V gene has CDR1 KGHDR and CDR2 SFDVKD. V shed 5 bases and J shed 0 bases, with 11 bases lying between them. The CDR3 totals 15 residues. The CDR3 sequence is CATSAPEASTDTQYF. The CDR3 DNA sequence: TGTGCCACCAGTGCCCCGGAAGCTAGCACAGATACGCAGTATTTT.

This clonotype was counted ten times or more. This rearrangement joins TRBV7-2 to TRBJ1-5; 9 bases map to TRBD1. Per germline, CDR1 SGHTA and CDR2 FQGNSA. This CDR3 has 17 residues. The V segment lost 3 bases and the J segment 4 bases; nucleotides outside the gene matches: 10. The CDR3 sequence: CASSLGTGQFGNQPQHF. In DNA form, the CDR3 reads TGTGCCAGCAGCTTGGGGACAGGGCAATTTGGGAATCAGCCCCAGCATTTT.

This clonotype was seen ten or more times. V usage is TRBV5-5 and J usage is TRBJ1-1; D possibly corresponds to TRBD1 (6 bases). Germline V lookup: CDR1 SGHKS, CDR2 YYEKEE (reference sequence). The length of the CDR3 is 14 residues. The V end was cut by 3 bases, the J end by 10 bases, with 19 bases between. CDR3 DNA sequence: TGTGCCAGCAGCTGGGGAGGGGGGGCGCGGCTAGCTTTCTTT. Residues: CASSWGGGARLAFF.

This clonotype showed up many times. The chain couples TRBV12-3 or TRBV12-4 to TRBJ2-2; the D gene is possibly TRBD1 (6 bases). The CDR3 runs to 15 residues. Trimming left V 3 bases short and J 1 base short, with 9 bases between. The CDR3 sequence is CASSFDRLNTGELFF. The DNA for the CDR3 is TGTGCCAGCAGTTTTGACAGGCTGAACACCGGGGAGCTGTTTTTT.

This chain uses TRBV5-6 with TRBJ2-1; no reliable D call. Germline values: CDR1 SGHDT, CDR2 YYEEEE. This CDR3 has 13 residues. The V gene lost 0 bases and the J gene lost 5 bases, with 6 bases spanning the gap. The CDR3 nucleotides read TGTGCCAGCAGCTTGGACAGTAACAATGAGCAGTTCTTC. Translating gives CASSLDSNNEQFF.

J is TRBJ2-3 and V is TRBV12-3 or TRBV12-4; 8 bases align to TRBD2. Germline trimming cut 6 bases from V and 3 bases from J; bases unmatched to any gene: 5. The CDR3 extends over 14 amino acids. CDR3 in amino acids: CASRKRETTDTQYF. For the CDR3, the DNA is TGTGCCAGCAGGAAGCGGGAGACGACAGATACGCAGTATTTT.

This clonotype was detected many times. The V gene is TRBV7-9, the J gene TRBJ2-1, with 9 bases aligning to TRBD2. CDR1 and CDR2 (germline): SEHNR, FQNEAQ (reference sequence). V was pared by 5 bases and J by 4 bases, with 6 bases of the junction left unmatched. The CDR3 covers 15 residues. The CDR3 nucleotides are TGTGCCAGCAGCCCTAGCGGGAAAATATACAATGAGCAGTTCTTC. Translation gives CASSPSGKIYNEQFF. The complete variable domain, with remaining parts taken from reference TRBV7-9 and TRBJ2-1, reads DTGVSQNPRHKITKRGQNVTFRCDPISEHNRLYWYRQTLGQGPEFLTYFQNEAQLEKSRLLSDRFSAERPKGSFSTLEIQRTEQGDSAMYLCASSPSGKIYNEQFFGPGTRLTVL.

Many counts were recorded for this clonotype. The genes are TRBV20-1 and TRBJ2-1, with D unresolved. This CDR3 spans 14 amino acids. V was pared by 2 bases and J by 4 bases, with 12 bases between. Germline V gene sequence: CDR1 DFQATT, CDR2 SNEGSKA (reference sequence). The CDR3 nucleotides read TGCAGTGCTAGATGGGATGTTCGATACAATGAGCAGTTCTTC. Amino acids: CSARWDVRYNEQFF.

V and J are TRBV5-6 and TRBJ1-2, with D possibly TRBD1 on 5 matching bases. V was pared by 1 base and J by 5 bases, with 9 bases between. The germline V gene encodes CDR1 SGHDT and CDR2 YYEEEE. There are 13 residues in the CDR3. In nucleotides, the CDR3 is TGTGCCAGCAGCTTGCGGGGGAATTATGGCTACACCTTC. Its protein is CASSLRGNYGYTF. Full variable domain (missing parts from reference TRBV5-6 and TRBJ1-2): DAGVTQSPTHLIKTRGQQVTLRCSPKSGHDTVSWYQQALGQGPQFIFQYYEEEERQRGNFPDRFSGHQFPNYSSELNVNALLLGDSALYLCASSLRGNYGYTFGSGTRLTVV.

In its sample, this clonotype was seen many times. The chain recombines TRBV4-2 with TRBJ1-6; TRBD1 matches 9 bases. The trim removed 4 bases at V and 1 base at J, leaving 2 bases unmatched. CDR1 LGHNA and CDR2 YNFKEQ come from the germline V gene. The CDR3 length is 16 residues. This CDR3 is CASSLGQGSYNSPLHF. The DNA of the CDR3 is TGTGCCAGCAGCCTAGGACAGGGGTCCTATAATTCACCCCTCCACTTT.

This clonotype was picked up many times. This rearrangement joins TRBV20-1 to TRBJ2-3, with 9 positions matching TRBD2. The CDR3 is 15 amino acids. Germline assignment: CDR1 DFQATT and CDR2 SNEGSKA (reference sequence). With 2 bases clipped from V and 2 bases from J, the junction kept 5 bases outside the gene matches. The CDR3 DNA sequence: TGCAGTGCTAGATATAGCGGGAGTCTCACAGATACGCAGTATTTT. Its protein product is CSARYSGSLTDTQYF.

This clonotype was found many times. The chain employs TRBV5-1 and TRBJ1-1; D is undetermined. The CDR3 spans 13 residues. Germline-derived CDR1 and CDR2 are SGHRS and YFSETQ. V was shortened by 7 bases and J by 8 bases, with 18 bases between the two germline ends. The CDR3 spells CASPRSRPREAFF. Written as DNA, the CDR3 is TGCGCCAGCCCCCGCTCGCGGCCCCGGGAAGCTTTCTTT.

This clonotype was counted many times. This chain connects TRBV20-1 to TRBJ2-5; tentative D call: TRBD1 (5 bases). This CDR3 is 17 amino acids long. V was clipped by 0 bases and J by 1 base, with 18 bases between them. Germline-derived CDR1 and CDR2 are DFQATT and SNEGSKA (reference sequence). CDR3: CSARDPLPTALQETQYF. Here the CDR3 DNA reads TGCAGTGCTAGAGATCCATTACCGACAGCCCTCCAAGAGACCCAGTACTTC.